This TCR beta chain was identified during a study of blood T cell repertoires in COVID-19. Study-wide context: COVID-19 samples collected from the United States, Italy and Spain covered acute and convalescent phases. The analysed material was cDNA or gDNA that came from T cells, B-cell-depleted T cells, or PBMCs.

Authors' data handling: Reference gene primer amplification gave nucleated cell count estimates. Method: immunoSEQ multiplex PCR; TCRdb's copy keeps in-frame clones and lacks some. For V, J and clone size, that table is used; D and trimming come from the DNA. The repertoire includes about 220,000 clones, around 84% of them detected once, and approximately 20% sits in the top ten. Germline V gene sequence: CDR1 LNHDA, CDR2 SQIVND (reference sequence). V gave up 7 bases and J gave up 0 bases; unmatched junction bases: 5. The CDR3 contains 16 residues. The V and J genes are TRBV19 and TRBJ1-4; 10 bases align to TRBD1. Source material: peripheral blood. This sequence was found in a young man with active or convalescent COVID-19. For the CDR3, the DNA is TGTGCCAGTAAAGACAGGGGGCCCTCAACTAATGAAAAACTGTTTTTT. This sequence encodes CASKDRGPSTNEKLFF.